The source of this T cell receptor beta chain is a study of tumor-infiltrating lymphocytes in primary liver carcinoma. Whole-study results and caveats: Top-250-clone fractions were significantly higher in tumors than in blood (p = 0.039).

cDNA specific to TCR beta was made from 450 to 500 ng of total RNA, with a constant-region primer employed for priming. Three-round nested multiplex PCR performed with slightly modified ARM-PCR produced the TCR beta libraries. Investigators reported that the first two PCR rounds, at roughly 10 cycles each, used TRBV1-TRBV30 forward primers with a C-beta reverse primer. From the multiplex PCR reads, TCRdb called clonotypes with MiXCR, one entry per CDR3 protein. The sample records a few hundred thousand distinct CDR3 sequences, around three fifths being singletons. The CDR3 contains 12 residues. Germline lookup yields CDR1 SQVTM and CDR2 ANQGSEA. V was trimmed by 3 bases and J by 0 bases, leaving 4 bases between them. Blood RNA came from unsorted whole blood; germline DNA was also extracted. Patients showed chronic HBV infection and an absence of prior treatment. This clonotype was observed many times. The antigen remains unidentified.

J is TRBJ2-3 and V is TRBV29-1, with D uncertain. This receptor was obtained from a woman aged 25 to 45 with primary liver carcinoma and hepatitis B virus infection. Specimen: peripheral blood. This chain's CDR3 is CSVEESTDTQYF. CDR3 in DNA: TGCAGCGTTGAGGAAAGCACAGATACGCAGTATTTT.